The 27 T cell receptor beta chains reported below all come from one sample, sequenced in a study of OX40 agonist ivuxolimab in advanced cancers. Profiled with immunoSEQ multiplex PCR; TCRdb holds only in-frame clones, not every one. Of about 55,000 clones detected, 88% appear once; the ten largest clones hold approximately 1.5%. The source material was CD4+ or CD8+ T cells sorted from blood, sampled in a trial of the OX40 agonist ivuxolimab. These receptors came from an adult with an advanced solid tumor such as melanoma, head and neck, liver or kidney cancer.

V usage is TRBV2 and J usage is TRBJ2-3; 11 bases are a match to TRBD2. V shed 7 bases and J 5 bases; nucleotides not matched to a gene: 5. CDR3 length: 14 residues. In germline, CDR1 is SNHLY, CDR2 FYNNEI. This CDR3 is CASIAGGPVDTQYF. The CDR3 DNA sequence: TGTGCCAGCATAGCGGGGGGGCCGGTAGATACGCAGTATTTT.

This clone was counted a single time. This chain uses TRBV2 with TRBJ1-6, with D hard to call. Trimming shortened V by 6 bases and J by 4 bases, and 7 bases separated the two germline ends. Germline CDR1 reads SNHLY; CDR2 reads FYNNEI. There are 13 residues in the CDR3. The CDR3 DNA sequence: TGTGCCAGCAGAGGAGTTTATAATTCACCCCTCCACTTT. Amino acid sequence: CASRGVYNSPLHF.

As for this clone: One end of the junction is discordant with germline, which a read error may explain. This chain uses TRBV7-7 with TRBJ2-2; TRBD2 is a possible D gene (5 bases). The CDR3 is 14 amino acids. Per the germline V gene, CDR1 is SSHAT and CDR2 is FNYEAQ (reference sequence). The CDR3 DNA sequence: TGTGCTAGCAGCCTCGGACTGAACACCGGGGAGCTGTTTTTT. Protein: CASSLGLNTGELFF.

The chain uses TRBV6-5 and TRBJ2-1, with a possible D match to TRBD1 (8 bases). There are 14 residues in the CDR3. The V end was cut by 4 bases, the J end by 9 bases, with 16 bases between. Per the germline V gene, CDR1 is MNHEY and CDR2 is SVGAGI. Here the CDR3 reads CASSLMTGEGEQFF. CDR3 in DNA: TGTGCCAGCAGTTTGATGACAGGGGAGGGTGAGCAGTTCTTC.

The V and J genes are TRBV5-1 and TRBJ2-5, with D possibly being TRBD1 (5 bases). The germline CDR1 and CDR2 sequences are SGHRS and YFSETQ. The CDR3 runs to 14 residues. The ends were cut back, 0 bases at V and 7 bases at J, with 13 bases in the middle. CDR3 sequence: CASSLAGRDGTQYF. The CDR3 coding sequence is TGCGCCAGCAGCTTGGCGGGCAGGGATGGGACCCAGTACTTC.

The chain recombines TRBV5-6 with TRBJ2-5; unclear D gene. V was pared by 0 bases and J by 1 base, with 10 bases between. This CDR3 contains 15 residues. Germline V CDR1 and CDR2: SGHDT, YYEEEE. The CDR3 loop reads CASSLDSLLQETQYF. In DNA, the CDR3 is TGTGCCAGCAGCTTGGACAGTCTCCTCCAAGAGACCCAGTACTTC. Using reference TRBV5-6 and TRBJ2-5 for the parts outside the CDR3, the full variable domain is DAGVTQSPTHLIKTRGQQVTLRCSPKSGHDTVSWYQQALGQGPQFIFQYYEEEERQRGNFPDRFSGHQFPNYSSELNVNALLLGDSALYLCASSLDSLLQETQYFGPGTRLLVL.

The chain employs TRBV18 and TRBJ2-3; D gene unclear. Between the trimmed V and J ends, which lost 1 base and 2 bases, there was a span of 13 bases. The CDR3 runs 16 residues. The germline V gene encodes CDR1 KGHSH and CDR2 LQKENI. The CDR3 DNA reads as TGTGCCAGCTCACCACAGGAGCTGTCCCTCACAGATACGCAGTATTTT. This sequence encodes CASSPQELSLTDTQYF.

The CDR3 spells CASSPTGKKGGLSSYEQYF. The CDR3 coding sequence is TGTGCCAGCAGTCCGACCGGAAAGAAAGGAGGTTTAAGCTCCTACGAGCAGTACTTC. V is TRBV27 and J is TRBJ2-7, with TRBD2 as a possible D gene (5 bases). Germline V gives CDR1 MNHEY, CDR2 SMNVEV (reference sequence). The CDR3 has 19 residues. Trimming pared 5 bases from V and 0 bases from J, leaving 26 bases between.

This rearrangement joins TRBV5-4 to TRBJ2-1; 9 bases map to TRBD1. This CDR3 has 14 residues. V lost 4 bases to trimming and J lost 8 bases; unmatched junction nucleotides: 7. CDR1 SGHNT and CDR2 YYREEE come from the germline V gene (reference sequence). CDR3 in DNA: TGTGCCAGCAGCCCTGGACAGGGGAGGTATGAGCAGTTCTTC. As protein: CASSPGQGRYEQFF.

V and J are TRBV2 and TRBJ2-1; 8 bases match TRBD2. This CDR3 is 15 amino acids long. Germline V lookup: CDR1 SNHLY, CDR2 FYNNEI. Unmatched junction bases numbered 6, after V lost 4 bases and J lost 4 bases. For the CDR3, the DNA is TGTGCCAGCAGTGGTGGACTAGCAGTTTACAATGAGCAGTTCTTC. Protein sequence: CASSGGLAVYNEQFF.

The chain carries TRBV5-6 and TRBJ2-2; no firm D call. The CDR3 is made up of 14 amino acids. The germline CDR1 and CDR2 sequences are SGHDT and YYEEEE. Trimming removed 3 bases at V and 1 base at J, with 7 bases between. The CDR3 spells CASSWAQNTGELFF. Here the CDR3 DNA reads TGTGCCAGCAGCTGGGCACAGAACACCGGGGAGCTGTTTTTT.

This chain uses TRBV5-4 with TRBJ1-1; D possibly corresponds to TRBD1 (5 bases). The CDR3 consists of 15 residues. V lost 5 bases and J 2 bases, leaving 16 bases between the germline ends. Germline V lookup: CDR1 SGHNT, CDR2 YYREEE (reference sequence). The CDR3 loop reads CASRVPPGVNTEAFF. The CDR3 DNA is TGTGCCAGCAGGGTACCCCCGGGGGTTAACACTGAAGCTTTCTTT. The complete variable domain, with remaining parts taken from reference TRBV5-4 and TRBJ1-1, reads ETGVTQSPTHLIKTRGQQVTLRCSSQSGHNTVSWYQQALGQGPQFIFQYYREEENGRGNFPPRFSGLQFPNYSSELNVNALELDDSALYLCASRVPPGVNTEAFFGQGTRLTVV.

V and J are TRBV10-1 and TRBJ1-3, with D perhaps TRBD1 (5 bases). The CDR3 runs 13 residues. With 2 bases removed from V and 8 bases from J, the gap between germline ends came to 10 bases. Germline V CDR1 and CDR2: WNHNN, SYGVQD (reference sequence). DNA of the CDR3: TGCGCCAGCAGTGAGAGGACATCAGACACCATATATTTT. It encodes CASSERTSDTIYF.

The chain uses TRBV5-4 and TRBJ2-3; weak D call: TRBD2 (6 bases). CDR3 size: 16 residues. Germline assignment: CDR1 SGHNT and CDR2 YYREEE (reference sequence). Trimming shortened V by 4 bases and J by 0 bases, and 15 bases separated the two germline ends. CDR3 in DNA: TGTGCCAGCAGCGCCGGACTACCCACTAGCACAGATACGCAGTATTTT. The encoded protein is CASSAGLPTSTDTQYF. Supplemented by reference TRBV5-4 and TRBJ2-3, the full variable domain reads ETGVTQSPTHLIKTRGQQVTLRCSSQSGHNTVSWYQQALGQGPQFIFQYYREEENGRGNFPPRFSGLQFPNYSSELNVNALELDDSALYLCASSAGLPTSTDTQYFGPGTRLTVL.

This chain links TRBV10-3 with TRBJ2-5; no definite D call. The CDR3 length is 15 residues. V lost 2 bases to trimming and J lost 1 base, with 11 bases between them. Looked up from germline, CDR1 is ENHRY and CDR2 is SYGVKD. In DNA form, the CDR3 reads TGTGCCATCAGTGAGCGGCTGGGCGGCCAAGAGACCCAGTACTTC. Protein: CAISERLGGQETQYF.

V and J are TRBV28 and TRBJ1-5, with a possible D match to TRBD1 (5 bases). Per germline, CDR1 MDHEN and CDR2 SYDVKM. V gave up 1 base and J gave up 4 bases, with 14 bases separating them. The CDR3 has 16 residues. The CDR3 here is CASSLSYRGGNQPQHF. The CDR3 DNA reads as TGTGCCAGCAGTTTATCTTATCGGGGGGGGAATCAGCCCCAGCATTTT.

The chain joins TRBV7-9 to TRBJ1-1; tentative D call: TRBD1 (5 bases). The V end was cut by 0 bases, the J end by 4 bases, with 9 bases between. Germline assignment: CDR1 SEHNR and CDR2 FQNEAQ (reference sequence). This CDR3 region has 14 residues. CDR3 in DNA: TGTGCCAGCAGCTTAGCTGTCCAGGGCACTGAAGCTTTCTTT. As protein: CASSLAVQGTEAFF.

The J gene is TRBJ2-1, the V gene TRBV6-4, with 7 nucleotides matching TRBD1. This CDR3 spans 14 amino acids. With V trimmed by 3 bases and J by 9 bases, 8 bases remained unmatched. Germline CDR1 and CDR2: MRHNA and SNTAGT. The CDR3 reads CASSEIQGQGEQFF. As DNA, the CDR3 is TGTGCCAGCAGTGAGATACAGGGGCAGGGTGAGCAGTTCTTC.

J is TRBJ1-1 and V is TRBV6-5; D ambiguous. The length of the CDR3 is 14 residues. Germline CDR1 reads MNHEY; CDR2 reads SVGAGI. V was trimmed by 2 bases and J by 0 bases, leaving 7 bases between them. Here the CDR3 DNA reads TGTGCCAGCAGTTACGGCATAATGAACACTGAAGCTTTCTTT. Translating it yields CASSYGIMNTEAFF.

The chain uses TRBV18 and TRBJ1-3; possibly TRBD1 for D (5 bases). The V end lost 5 bases, the J end lost 4 bases, and 12 bases lay between the germline ends. CDR3 size: 14 residues. Germline CDR1 KGHSH, CDR2 LQKENI. The CDR3 region has the DNA TGTGCCAGCTCAGTGGGGACGGAGGGAAACACCATATATTTT. It is translated as CASSVGTEGNTIYF.

The J gene is TRBJ2-1, the V gene TRBV28; 12 bases align to TRBD2. Losses at the gene ends were 5 bases for V and 6 bases for J; bases not matched to a gene: 8. The CDR3 sequence is 16 residues long. Germline CDR1 and CDR2: MDHEN and SYDVKM. The CDR3 protein is CASSPASGGGFNEQFF. As DNA, the CDR3 is TGTGCCAGCAGTCCCGCTAGCGGGGGGGGATTCAATGAGCAGTTCTTC.

CDR3 sequence: CASSLGGQDYGYTF. Written as DNA, the CDR3 is TGTGCCAGCAGCTTAGGGGGCCAGGACTATGGCTACACCTTC. The chain uses TRBV7-9 and TRBJ1-2; maybe TRBD1 (5 bases). This CDR3 spans 14 amino acids. V lost 1 base and J lost 3, with 9 bases in between. Germline loops: CDR1 SEHNR, CDR2 FQNEAQ (reference sequence).

This clone has a handful of counts. The rearrangement joins TRBV9 to TRBJ1-4; D is ambiguous. Germline loops: CDR1 SGDLS, CDR2 YYNGEE. This CDR3 is built from 12 residues. V lost 0 bases and J 10 bases, leaving 7 bases between the germline ends. The CDR3 sequence is CASSVGEGKLFF. In DNA, the CDR3 is TGTGCCAGCAGCGTAGGTGAGGGAAAACTGTTTTTT.

As DNA, the CDR3 is TGTGCCAGCAGCAATAGAGGACACCGACGAAAATGGTGGAACACCGGGGAGCTGTTTTTT. Translation gives CASSNRGHRRKWWNTGELFF. The V call is TRBV21-1, the J call TRBJ2-2; the table's D call of TRBD1 was not tested on the DNA. TRBV21-1 is a documented pseudogene. This CDR3 is 20 amino acids long.

The chain recombines TRBV6-5 with TRBJ1-2; TRBD1 aligns across 8 bases. Germline lookup yields CDR1 MNHEY and CDR2 SVGAGI. Trimming removed 7 bases from V and 10 bases from J; junction bases left unmatched: 8. The CDR3 has 12 amino acids. The CDR3 sequence: CASKTGESDYTF. For the CDR3, the DNA is TGTGCCAGCAAGACAGGGGAGTCTGACTACACCTTC.

The chain joins TRBV5-6 to TRBJ1-5; weak D call: TRBD1 (6 bases). The germline V gene has CDR1 SGHDT and CDR2 YYEEEE. This CDR3 region has 16 residues. Trimming left V 2 bases short and J 2 bases short, with 14 bases between. The CDR3 here is CASSFGGGGRNQPQHF. In nucleotides, the CDR3 is TGTGCCAGCAGCTTTGGAGGGGGTGGGCGCAATCAGCCCCAGCATTTT.

This clone occurred once. The genes are TRBV2 and TRBJ2-1; TRBD2 matches at 13 bases. The CDR3 length is 15 residues. Trimming cost V 6 bases and J 7 bases; bases outside gene matches: 6. CDR1 and CDR2 from the germline V gene are SNHLY and FYNNEI. The CDR3 DNA sequence: TGTGCCAGCAGGCAACTAGCGGGAGGGCCGAATGAGCAGTTCTTC. This sequence encodes CASRQLAGGPNEQFF. Supplemented by reference TRBV2 and TRBJ2-1, the full variable domain reads EPEVTQTPSHQVTQMGQEVILRCVPISNHLYFYWYRQILGQKVEFLVSFYNNEISEKSEIFDDQFSVERPDGSNFTLKIRSTKLEDSAMYFCASRQLAGGPNEQFFGPGTRLTVL.